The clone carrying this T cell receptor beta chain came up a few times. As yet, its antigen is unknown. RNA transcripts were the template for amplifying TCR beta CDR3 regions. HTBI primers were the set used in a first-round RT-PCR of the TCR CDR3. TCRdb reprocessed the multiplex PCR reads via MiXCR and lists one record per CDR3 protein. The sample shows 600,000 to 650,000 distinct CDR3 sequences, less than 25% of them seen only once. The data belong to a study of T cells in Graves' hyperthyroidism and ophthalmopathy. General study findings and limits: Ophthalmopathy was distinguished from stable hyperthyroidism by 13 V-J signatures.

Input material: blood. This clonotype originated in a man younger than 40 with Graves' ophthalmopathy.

The CDR3 nucleotides are TGTGCCTGGAGTGTAGGGGCAGGGAACTATGGCTACACCTTC. This gives the protein CAWSVGAGNYGYTF. The rearrangement links TRBV30 to TRBJ1-2, with D possibly TRBD1 on 5 matching bases. Germline V gives CDR1 GTSNPN, CDR2 SVGIG (reference sequence). The CDR3 length is 14 residues. V dropped 0 bases and J dropped 2 bases, with 10 bases sitting between them.